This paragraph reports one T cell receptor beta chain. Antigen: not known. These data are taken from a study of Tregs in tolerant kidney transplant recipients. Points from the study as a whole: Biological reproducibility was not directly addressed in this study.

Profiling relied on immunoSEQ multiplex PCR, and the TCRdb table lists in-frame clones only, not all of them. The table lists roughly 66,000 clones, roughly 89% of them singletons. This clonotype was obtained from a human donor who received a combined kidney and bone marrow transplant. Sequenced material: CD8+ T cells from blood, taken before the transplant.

CDR3 DNA: TGTGCCAGCAGCGTAGCGGGACTAGCCAAAAACATTCAGTACTTC. This codes for CASSVAGLAKNIQYF. The chain employs TRBV9 and TRBJ2-4; D perhaps matches TRBD2 (6 bases). CDR3 size: 15 residues. V lost 0 bases and J 0 bases, leaving 7 bases between the germline ends. In germline, CDR1 is SGDLS, CDR2 YYNGEE.